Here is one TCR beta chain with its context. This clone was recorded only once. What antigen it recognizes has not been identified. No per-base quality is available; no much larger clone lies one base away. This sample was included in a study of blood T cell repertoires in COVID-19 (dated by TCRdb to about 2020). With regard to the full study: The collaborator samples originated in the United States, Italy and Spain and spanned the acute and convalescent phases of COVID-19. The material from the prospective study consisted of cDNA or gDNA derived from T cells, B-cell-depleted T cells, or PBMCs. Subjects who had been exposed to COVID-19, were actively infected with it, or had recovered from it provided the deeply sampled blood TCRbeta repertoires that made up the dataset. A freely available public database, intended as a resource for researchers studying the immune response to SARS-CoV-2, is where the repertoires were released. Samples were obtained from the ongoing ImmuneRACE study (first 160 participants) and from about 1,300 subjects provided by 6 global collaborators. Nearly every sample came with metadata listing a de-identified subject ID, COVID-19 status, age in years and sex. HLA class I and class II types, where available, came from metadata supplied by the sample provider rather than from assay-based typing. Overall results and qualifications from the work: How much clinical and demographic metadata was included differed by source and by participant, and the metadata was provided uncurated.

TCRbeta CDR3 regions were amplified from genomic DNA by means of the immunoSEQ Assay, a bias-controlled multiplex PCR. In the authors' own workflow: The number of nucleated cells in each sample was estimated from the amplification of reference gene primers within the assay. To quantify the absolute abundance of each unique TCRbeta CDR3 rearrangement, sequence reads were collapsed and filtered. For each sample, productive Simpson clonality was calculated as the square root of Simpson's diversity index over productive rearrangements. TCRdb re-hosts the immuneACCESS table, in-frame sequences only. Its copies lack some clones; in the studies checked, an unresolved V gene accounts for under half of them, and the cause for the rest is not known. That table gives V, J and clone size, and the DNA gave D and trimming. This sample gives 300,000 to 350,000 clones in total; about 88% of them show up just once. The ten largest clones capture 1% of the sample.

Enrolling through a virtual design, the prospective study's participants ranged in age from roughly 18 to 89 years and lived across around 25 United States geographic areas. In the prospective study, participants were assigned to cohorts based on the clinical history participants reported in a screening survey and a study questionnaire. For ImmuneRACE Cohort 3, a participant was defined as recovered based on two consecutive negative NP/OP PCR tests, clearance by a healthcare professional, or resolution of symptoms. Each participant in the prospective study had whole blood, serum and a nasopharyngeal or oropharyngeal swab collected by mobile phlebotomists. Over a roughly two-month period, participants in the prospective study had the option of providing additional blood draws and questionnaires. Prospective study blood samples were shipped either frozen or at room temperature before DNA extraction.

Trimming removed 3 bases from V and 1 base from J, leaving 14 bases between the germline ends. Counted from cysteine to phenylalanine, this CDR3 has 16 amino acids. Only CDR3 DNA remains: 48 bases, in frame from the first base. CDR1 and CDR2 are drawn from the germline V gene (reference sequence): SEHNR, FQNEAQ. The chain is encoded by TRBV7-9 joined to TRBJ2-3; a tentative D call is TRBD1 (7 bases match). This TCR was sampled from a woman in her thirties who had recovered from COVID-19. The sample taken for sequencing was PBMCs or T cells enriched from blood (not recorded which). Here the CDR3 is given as CASSFRQGGGTDTQYF. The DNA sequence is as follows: TGTGCCAGCAGCTTCCGACAGGGCGGGGGCACAGATACGCAGTATTTT. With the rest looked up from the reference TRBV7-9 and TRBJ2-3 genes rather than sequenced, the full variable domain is DTGVSQNPRHKITKRGQNVTFRCDPISEHNRLYWYRQTLGQGPEFLTYFQNEAQLEKSRLLSDRFSAERPKGSFSTLEIQRTEQGDSAMYLCASSFRQGGGTDTQYFGPGTRLTVL.